Below are 10 T cell receptor beta chains sequenced from a single sample in a study of cytomegalovirus exposure and HLA in healthy donors. Vbeta (60) and Jbeta (13) primers were used in the PCR. Profiled with immunoSEQ multiplex PCR; TCRdb holds only in-frame clones, not every one. This table has around 140,000 clones, roughly 66% appearing once. Specimen: PBMCs. The receptor source for this set is a woman under 30 in good health and CMV-seronegative.

The chain employs TRBV4-2 and TRBJ2-2, with 8 bases that match TRBD1. This CDR3 is built from 24 residues. From germline, CDR1 is LGHNA and CDR2 YNFKEQ. Trimming removed 3 bases from V and 1 base from J; junction bases left unmatched: 28. Here the CDR3 reads CASSHLRGWWAGGSNERNTGELFF. In nucleotides, the CDR3 is TGTGCCAGCAGCCATCTCCGTGGCTGGTGGGCAGGGGGCTCGAACGAACGGAACACCGGGGAGCTGTTTTTT.

This chain joins TRBV13 and TRBJ2-7, with 9 bases aligning to TRBD2. Germline V gives CDR1 PRHDT, CDR2 FYEKMQ (reference sequence). V was clipped by 2 bases and J by 4 bases; unmatched bases: 6. This CDR3 is 15 amino acids long. The CDR3 spells CASSLRASGAYEQYF. The CDR3, as DNA: TGTGCCAGCAGCTTAAGGGCTAGCGGGGCTTACGAGCAGTACTTC.

The V call is TRBV2, the J call TRBJ1-6, with a tentative D call TRBD1 (5 bases). V was clipped by 7 bases and J by 8 bases, with 18 bases between them. Germline CDR1 and CDR2: SNHLY and FYNNEI. This CDR3 spans 15 amino acids. For the CDR3, the DNA is TGTGCCAGCACCGGAGGGGCCGTTCACGATTCACCCCTCCACTTT. Translated: CASTGGAVHDSPLHF.

The chain is built from TRBV2 and TRBJ1-1; 8 bases are shared with TRBD1. V gave up 6 bases and J gave up 6 bases; unmatched junction bases: 12. The CDR3 totals 15 residues. From germline, CDR1 is SNHLY and CDR2 FYNNEI. CDR3 residues: CASRVSGGEVPEAFF. The CDR3 region has the DNA TGTGCCAGCAGGGTGTCAGGGGGCGAAGTCCCTGAAGCTTTCTTT.

This chain joins TRBV2 and TRBJ1-2; unclear D gene. This CDR3 contains 15 residues. CDR1 and CDR2 from the germline V gene are SNHLY and FYNNEI. V was clipped by 3 bases and J by 2 bases, with 13 bases between them. As DNA, the CDR3 is TGTGCCAGCAGTGATACGTGGGCTACCAACTATGGCTACACCTTC. Protein sequence: CASSDTWATNYGYTF. The entire variable domain, with the rest obtained from reference TRBV2 and TRBJ1-2, is as follows: EPEVTQTPSHQVTQMGQEVILRCVPISNHLYFYWYRQILGQKVEFLVSFYNNEISEKSEIFDDQFSVERPDGSNFTLKIRSTKLEDSAMYFCASSDTWATNYGYTFGSGTRLTVV.

V and J are TRBV5-1 and TRBJ1-2, with 7 bases identical to TRBD1. The J segment lost 8 bases and the V segment lost 3 bases, leaving 10 bases of the junction unmatched. Germline CDR1 and CDR2: SGHRS and YFSETQ. The CDR3 runs to 14 residues. Here the CDR3 DNA reads TGCGCCAGCAGCTCCAATCAGGGGGAAGGAGGCTACACCTTC. Its translation is CASSSNQGEGGYTF. The full variable domain, with the rest looked up from reference TRBV5-1 and TRBJ1-2, is KAGVTQTPRYLIKTRGQQVTLSCSPISGHRSVSWYQQTPGQGLQFLFEYFSETQRNKGNFPGRFSGRQFSNSRSEMNVSTLELGDSALYLCASSSNQGEGGYTFGSGTRLTVV.

Only a few counts were recorded for this clone. V is TRBV19 and J is TRBJ2-1; 8 nucleotides align to TRBD1. CDR1 is LNHDA and CDR2 is SQIVND in the germline V gene (reference sequence). V lost 9 bases and J lost 4; bases outside the gene matches: 8. This CDR3 spans 14 amino acids. CDR3 nucleotides: TGTGCCAGCAACGACAGGGGTTGGTACAATGAGCAGTTCTTC. It translates to CASNDRGWYNEQFF. The complete variable domain, with remaining parts taken from reference TRBV19 and TRBJ2-1, reads DGGITQSPKYLFRKEGQNVTLSCEQNLNHDAMYWYRQDPGQGLRLIYYSQIVNDFQKGDIAEGYSVSREKKESFPLTVTSAQKNPTAFYLCASNDRGWYNEQFFGPGTRLTVL.

This chain links TRBV4-1 with TRBJ2-1, with D perhaps TRBD1 (5 bases). Germline CDR1 MGHRA, CDR2 YSYEKL. The CDR3 covers 17 residues. Trimming stripped 1 base from V and 4 bases from J, with 17 bases between. The CDR3 here is CASSQVQGWNGYNEQFF. CDR3 sequence (DNA): TGCGCCAGCAGCCAAGTTCAGGGCTGGAACGGGTACAATGAGCAGTTCTTC.

The chain combines TRBV5-1 with TRBJ1-2, with D unclear. The CDR3 is 14 residues long. The V end lost 3 bases, the J end lost 2 bases, and 11 bases lay between the germline ends. Germline CDR1 reads SGHRS; CDR2 reads YFSETQ. The CDR3 coding sequence is TGCGCCAGCAGCTCCAATCCTGAGAACTATGGCTACACCTTC. Its protein product is CASSSNPENYGYTF.

This chain uses TRBV4-1 with TRBJ2-1, with 10 nucleotides matching TRBD2. The CDR3 totals 14 residues. Trimming took 4 bases from V and 10 from J; bases not matched to a gene: 7. The germline CDR1 and CDR2 sequences are MGHRA and YSYEKL. Here the CDR3 DNA reads TGCGCCAGCAGCCCTAGCGGGAGAGGGGAGGAGCAGTTCTTC. It translates to CASSPSGRGEEQFF.